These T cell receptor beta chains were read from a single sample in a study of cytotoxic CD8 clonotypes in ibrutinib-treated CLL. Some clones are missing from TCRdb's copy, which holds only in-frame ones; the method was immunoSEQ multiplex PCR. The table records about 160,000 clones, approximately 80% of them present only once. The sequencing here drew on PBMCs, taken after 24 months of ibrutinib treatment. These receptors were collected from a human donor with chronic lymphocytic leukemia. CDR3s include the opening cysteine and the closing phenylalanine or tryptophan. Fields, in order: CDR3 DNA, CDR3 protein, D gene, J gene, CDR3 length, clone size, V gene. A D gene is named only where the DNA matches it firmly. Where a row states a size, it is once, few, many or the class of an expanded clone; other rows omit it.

CDR3 DNA: TGCGCCAGCAGCCTTGCCGGGACTAGCGGTCGTGAGGATACGCAGTATTTT
CDR3 protein: CASSLAGTSGREDTQYF
D gene: TRBD2
J gene: TRBJ2-3
CDR3 length: 17
clone size: -
V gene: TRBV4-1

CDR3 DNA: TGTGCCAGCTCGCCTGGGACTAGCGGGAAGTACGAGCAGTACTTC
CDR3 protein: CASSPGTSGKYEQYF
D gene: TRBD2
J gene: TRBJ2-7
CDR3 length: 15
clone size: -
V gene: TRBV18

CDR3 DNA: TGTGCCAGCAGCTTAAGCTTCAATCAGCCCCAGCATTTT
CDR3 protein: CASSLSFNQPQHF
D gene: -
J gene: TRBJ1-5
CDR3 length: 13
clone size: -
V gene: TRBV7-3

CDR3 DNA: TGCAGCGTAGGATCTCTAGCGGGAGCCTACGGGCAGTACTTC
CDR3 protein: CSVGSLAGAYGQYF
D gene: TRBD2
J gene: TRBJ2-7
CDR3 length: 14
clone size: -
V gene: TRBV29-1

CDR3 DNA: TGTGCCAGCAGCGTGACTGGGGGGTACGGCTATGGCTACACCTTC
CDR3 protein: CASSVTGGYGYGYTF
D gene: -
J gene: TRBJ1-2
CDR3 length: 15
clone size: few
V gene: TRBV9

CDR3 DNA: TGTGCCAGCAGCGTAGCCTATAGGGATTTCGAGCAGTACTTC
CDR3 protein: CASSVAYRDFEQYF
D gene: -
J gene: TRBJ2-7
CDR3 length: 14
clone size: -
V gene: TRBV9

CDR3 DNA: TGTGCCAGCAGCCCCGAAGGTAGCGGCACGAGCACAGATACGCAGTATTTT
CDR3 protein: CASSPEGSGTSTDTQYF
D gene: -
J gene: TRBJ2-3
CDR3 length: 17
clone size: -
V gene: TRBV7-2

CDR3 DNA: TGTGCCATCAGTGAGTCGATGGGGGTAGACCGGGGGACTGAAGCTTTCTTT
CDR3 protein: CAISESMGVDRGTEAFF
D gene: -
J gene: TRBJ1-1
CDR3 length: 17
clone size: once
V gene: TRBV10-3

CDR3 DNA: TGTGCCAGCAGCTTTCAAACAGGGGGGGAAGCTTTCTTT
CDR3 protein: CASSFQTGGEAFF
D gene: TRBD1
J gene: TRBJ1-1
CDR3 length: 13
clone size: -
V gene: TRBV5-4

CDR3 DNA: TGTGCCAGCAGGCAGGGGAGGAATCAGCCCCAGCATTTT
CDR3 protein: CASRQGRNQPQHF
D gene: -
J gene: TRBJ1-5
CDR3 length: 13
clone size: -
V gene: TRBV7-8

CDR3 DNA: TGTGCCTGGAGTTTTCGACAGGGCCTCACTGAAGCTTTCTTT
CDR3 protein: CAWSFRQGLTEAFF
D gene: TRBD1
J gene: TRBJ1-1
CDR3 length: 14
clone size: -
V gene: TRBV30

CDR3 DNA: TGTGCCAGCAGCTTAGGAGGGTCCGGGGTCCCAGATACGCAGTATTTT
CDR3 protein: CASSLGGSGVPDTQYF
D gene: -
J gene: TRBJ2-3
CDR3 length: 16
clone size: few
V gene: TRBV11-3

CDR3 DNA: TGTGCCAGCAGTGACGGGACTAGCGGCAATGAGCAGTTCTTC
CDR3 protein: CASSDGTSGNEQFF
D gene: TRBD2
J gene: TRBJ2-1
CDR3 length: 14
clone size: -
V gene: TRBV6-4

CDR3 DNA: TGTGCCAGCAGCTTCCCATCTGGGGCCAACGTCCTGACTTTC
CDR3 protein: CASSFPSGANVLTF
D gene: -
J gene: TRBJ2-6
CDR3 length: 14
clone size: -
V gene: TRBV5-6

CDR3 DNA: TGTGCCAGTAGTCCAGGGTGGGGCTACACCTTC
CDR3 protein: CASSPGWGYTF
D gene: -
J gene: TRBJ1-2
CDR3 length: 11
clone size: -
V gene: TRBV19

CDR3 DNA: TGTGCCAGTATTATGGGGCCCGGCAATTCACCCCTCCACTTT
CDR3 protein: CASIMGPGNSPLHF
D gene: -
J gene: TRBJ1-6
CDR3 length: 14
clone size: -
V gene: TRBV19

CDR3 DNA: TGTGCCAGCAGCTTGAGGGGGGGCGGCCACACCGGGGAGCTGTTTTTT
CDR3 protein: CASSLRGGGHTGELFF
D gene: -
J gene: TRBJ2-2
CDR3 length: 16
clone size: -
V gene: TRBV5-8

CDR3 DNA: TGTGCCAGCAGCCCGTCAGGGGTGTCCTACGAGCAGTACTTC
CDR3 protein: CASSPSGVSYEQYF
D gene: -
J gene: TRBJ2-7
CDR3 length: 14
clone size: -
V gene: TRBV11-2

CDR3 DNA: TGTGCCAGCGGGCGTTCTTCAATGAACACTGAAGCTTTCTTT
CDR3 protein: CASGRSSMNTEAFF
D gene: -
J gene: TRBJ1-1
CDR3 length: 14
clone size: few
V gene: TRBV2

CDR3 DNA: TGTGCCAGCAGTTTGGACGAAGCTAGCAATCAGCCCCAGCATTTT
CDR3 protein: CASSLDEASNQPQHF
D gene: -
J gene: TRBJ1-5
CDR3 length: 15
clone size: -
V gene: TRBV6-5

CDR3 DNA: TGTGCCAGCAGATTCTCCCCCGGGGCTAGCGTGAACAATGAGCAGTTCTTC
CDR3 protein: CASRFSPGASVNNEQFF
D gene: -
J gene: TRBJ2-1
CDR3 length: 17
clone size: -
V gene: TRBV28

CDR3 DNA: TGTGCCAGCAGTTTCCCGGCGGCAGAGCAGTACTTC
CDR3 protein: CASSFPAAEQYF
D gene: -
J gene: TRBJ2-7
CDR3 length: 12
clone size: -
V gene: TRBV28

CDR3 DNA: TGTGCCAGCAGCTTAGGTCGGACTAGCGTTAACTCCTACGAGCAGTACTTC
CDR3 protein: CASSLGRTSVNSYEQYF
D gene: TRBD2
J gene: TRBJ2-7
CDR3 length: 17
clone size: -
V gene: TRBV7-2

CDR3 DNA: TGTGCCAGCAGCAGGCGGGAGTCTCCTCACAATGAGCAGTTCTTC
CDR3 protein: CASSRRESPHNEQFF
D gene: TRBD2
J gene: TRBJ2-1
CDR3 length: 15
clone size: -
V gene: TRBV7-9

CDR3 DNA: TGTGCCAGTGTCACCCGGAGCTCCTATAATTCACCCCTCCACTTT
CDR3 protein: CASVTRSSYNSPLHF
D gene: -
J gene: TRBJ1-6
CDR3 length: 15
clone size: -
V gene: TRBV13

CDR3 DNA: TGTGCCAGCAGTTTTCAATGGCACCCCCAAGGCTTC
CDR3 protein: CASSFQWHPQGF
D gene: -
J gene: TRBJ2-7
CDR3 length: 12
clone size: -
V gene: TRBV28

CDR3 DNA: TGTGCCAGCAGCGTGCAATCAGGTCTCGACTACGAGCAGTACTTC
CDR3 protein: CASSVQSGLDYEQYF
D gene: -
J gene: TRBJ2-7
CDR3 length: 15
clone size: -
V gene: TRBV9

CDR3 DNA: TGTGCCAGCTCACCCGGGATTTGGGAGAGCGAGCAGTACTTC
CDR3 protein: CASSPGIWESEQYF
D gene: -
J gene: TRBJ2-7
CDR3 length: 14
clone size: -
V gene: TRBV18

CDR3 DNA: TGTGCCAGTAGCGGACAGGGCGATAATTCACCCCTCCACTTT
CDR3 protein: CASSGQGDNSPLHF
D gene: TRBD1
J gene: TRBJ1-6
CDR3 length: 14
clone size: -
V gene: TRBV19

CDR3 DNA: TGTGCCTGGAGTCGACTGACTAGCGGGAGACCGTACTTC
CDR3 protein: CAWSRLTSGRPYF
D gene: TRBD2
J gene: TRBJ2-7
CDR3 length: 13
clone size: -
V gene: TRBV30

CDR3 DNA: TGTGCCAGTATCTCCGAAAGGGGGAATCAGCCCCAGCATTTT
CDR3 protein: CASISERGNQPQHF
D gene: -
J gene: TRBJ1-5
CDR3 length: 14
clone size: -
V gene: TRBV19

CDR3 DNA: TGTGCCAGCAGCCCCCCAAGGGAGGGCTTGGAGGGCTACACCTTC
CDR3 protein: CASSPPREGLEGYTF
D gene: -
J gene: TRBJ1-2
CDR3 length: 15
clone size: -
V gene: TRBV7-3

CDR3 DNA: TGTGCCAGCTCACCCCAGACAGGTCCGGAGACCCAGTACTTC
CDR3 protein: CASSPQTGPETQYF
D gene: -
J gene: TRBJ2-5
CDR3 length: 14
clone size: -
V gene: TRBV18

CDR3 DNA: TGTGCCAGCAGCTTAGGAGGGAATGAAAAACTGTTTTTT
CDR3 protein: CASSLGGNEKLFF
D gene: -
J gene: TRBJ1-4
CDR3 length: 13
clone size: once
V gene: TRBV7-9

CDR3 DNA: TGTGCCAGCAGCGTAGTCCTTGACGGGGATACGCAGTATTTT
CDR3 protein: CASSVVLDGDTQYF
D gene: -
J gene: TRBJ2-3
CDR3 length: 14
clone size: -
V gene: TRBV9

CDR3 DNA: TGTGCCAGCAGCGTAGCTGAAGGAGTCTATGGCTACACCTTC
CDR3 protein: CASSVAEGVYGYTF
D gene: -
J gene: TRBJ1-2
CDR3 length: 14
clone size: -
V gene: TRBV9

CDR3 DNA: TGCGCCAGCAGCCCCCAATTCATGACTAGCGGGAGTAAGGGTGAGCAGTTCTTC
CDR3 protein: CASSPQFMTSGSKGEQFF
D gene: TRBD2
J gene: TRBJ2-1
CDR3 length: 18
clone size: -
V gene: TRBV5-1

CDR3 DNA: TGTGCCTGGAGTCTCAACAGGGGTATAGGCTACACCTTC
CDR3 protein: CAWSLNRGIGYTF
D gene: TRBD1
J gene: TRBJ1-2
CDR3 length: 13
clone size: -
V gene: TRBV30

CDR3 DNA: TGTGCCACTAAGCAGTGGGACGGGAACTATGGCTACACCTTC
CDR3 protein: CATKQWDGNYGYTF
D gene: -
J gene: TRBJ1-2
CDR3 length: 14
clone size: once
V gene: TRBV15

CDR3 DNA: TGTGCCAGTAAGGGACTAGCCGACAACGGGGAGCTGTTTTTT
CDR3 protein: CASKGLADNGELFF
D gene: TRBD2
J gene: TRBJ2-2
CDR3 length: 14
clone size: -
V gene: TRBV10-3

CDR3 DNA: TGTGCCAGCAGCTTAGAAAGGACTTACAATGAGCAGTTCTTC
CDR3 protein: CASSLERTYNEQFF
D gene: -
J gene: TRBJ2-1
CDR3 length: 14
clone size: -
V gene: TRBV11-2

CDR3 DNA: TGTGCCAGCAGCCAAGCCCCGGGACCGCACCTGGAAGAGACCCAGTACTTC
CDR3 protein: CASSQAPGPHLEETQYF
D gene: -
J gene: TRBJ2-5
CDR3 length: 17
clone size: -
V gene: TRBV12-1

CDR3 DNA: TGTGCCAGCTCACCCTCGGAGGGCAGATATGGAAACACCATATATTTT
CDR3 protein: CASSPSEGRYGNTIYF
D gene: -
J gene: TRBJ1-3
CDR3 length: 16
clone size: -
V gene: TRBV18